The 20 T cell receptor beta chains below all came from one sample that was sequenced in a study of blood T cell repertoires in COVID-19. Method: immunoSEQ multiplex PCR; TCRdb's copy keeps in-frame clones and lacks some. The sample lists some 250,000 clones; roughly 87% were seen once. The sequencing input was peripheral blood. Every receptor here comes from a woman aged 25-40 years with acute or convalescent COVID-19.

This clone was counted only a few times. This chain links TRBV19 with TRBJ2-5; maybe TRBD2 (5 bases). CDR1 is LNHDA and CDR2 is SQIVND in the germline V gene (reference sequence). This CDR3 region has 15 residues. V was cut by 3 bases and J by 1 base, with 12 bases left in between. The DNA for the CDR3 is TGTGCCAGTAGTATGGTCGTTAGCGTCCAAGAGACCCAGTACTTC. Its translation is CASSMVVSVQETQYF.

This sequence joins TRBV5-1 and TRBJ1-1; 10 nucleotides line up with TRBD1. CDR1 is SGHRS, CDR2 YFSETQ, per germline. This CDR3 contains 18 residues. The ends lost 0 bases at V and 5 bases at J; junction bases unmatched: 13. CDR3 region: CASSLAADRGVRMTEAFF. The DNA for the CDR3 is TGCGCCAGCAGCTTGGCCGCGGACAGGGGGGTCCGGATGACTGAAGCTTTCTTT.

With regard to this clone: Other DNA sequences from this sample encode an identical CDR3 as well. The gene calls are TRBV3-1 (or the pseudogene TRBV3-2) and TRBJ2-7; D is possibly TRBD1 (5 bases). Germline CDR1 and CDR2: LGHDT and YNNKEL (reference sequence). Trimming cost V 0 bases and J 1 base, with 10 bases left between them. The CDR3 extends over 15 amino acids. CDR3 bases: TGTGCCAGCAGCCAAGATCCGGCAGGGTCCTACGAGCAGTACTTC. Residues: CASSQDPAGSYEQYF.

This clone was seen a single time. V is TRBV3-1 (or the pseudogene TRBV3-2) and J is TRBJ1-3; D remains ambiguous. The CDR3 covers 13 residues. CDR1 is LGHDT and CDR2 is YNNKEL in the germline V gene (reference sequence). V shed 4 bases and J shed 7 bases, with 11 bases lying between them. CDR3 in DNA: TGTGCCAGCAGCCCCTTTACACAGAACACCATATATTTT. This sequence encodes CASSPFTQNTIYF.

The V gene is TRBV24-1, the J gene TRBJ2-1; D remains unclear. Looked up from germline, CDR1 is KGHDR and CDR2 is SFDVKD. Trimming shortened V by 2 bases and J by 7 bases, and 8 bases separated the two germline ends. The CDR3 is 13 residues long. The CDR3 coding sequence is TGTGCCACCAGTGATTCTGGCATGAATGAGCAGTTCTTC. This gives the protein CATSDSGMNEQFF.

The chain joins TRBV6-4 to TRBJ2-3; 9 bases agree with TRBD2. Unmatched junction bases numbered 8, after V lost 3 bases and J lost 1 base. Per the germline V gene, CDR1 is MRHNA and CDR2 is SNTAGT. The CDR3 has 17 amino acids. For the CDR3, the DNA is TGTGCCAGCAGTGATGGTAGCGGGAGATTAGGCACAGATACGCAGTATTTT. This gives the protein CASSDGSGRLGTDTQYF.

This chain joins TRBV7-8 and TRBJ1-5, with D uncertain. The CDR3 sequence is 14 residues long. Trimming took off 0 bases at V and 7 bases at J, with 10 bases between the two ends. Per germline, CDR1 SGHVS and CDR2 FQNEAQ. The DNA for the CDR3 is TGTGCCAGCAGCTTAGCGCAGGTCTCCCAGCCCCAGCATTTT. It specifies CASSLAQVSQPQHF. Variable domain in full (rest from reference TRBV7-8 and TRBJ1-5): GAGVSQSPRYKVAKRGQDVALRCDPISGHVSLFWYQQALGQGPEFLTYFQNEAQLDKSGLPSDRFFAERPEGSVSTLKIQRTQQEDSAVYLCASSLAQVSQPQHFGDGTRLSIL.

The DNA for the CDR3 is TGTGCCAGCAGCTTAGTCGCAGGTTCGGGCAATCAGCCCCAGCATTTT. It specifies CASSLVAGSGNQPQHF. This rearrangement joins TRBV7-2 to TRBJ1-5, with D hard to call. With 1 base removed from V and 2 bases from J, the gap between germline ends came to 12 bases. Germline V gene data show CDR1 as SGHTA and CDR2 as FQGNSA. The CDR3 is made up of 16 amino acids.

The chain recombines TRBV6-5 with TRBJ1-1; D may be TRBD1 (5 bases). Trimming took 5 bases from V and 9 from J, leaving 16 bases between them. Germline lookup yields CDR1 MNHEY and CDR2 SVGAGI. The CDR3 consists of 13 residues. This CDR3 reads CASSTATGGKAFF. Written as DNA, the CDR3 is TGTGCCAGCAGTACAGCCACAGGTGGAAAAGCTTTCTTT.

The chain employs TRBV5-4 and TRBJ2-3; 9 bases align to TRBD2. The CDR3 has 16 residues. The junction had 11 bases not matched to a gene; V was cut back by 6 bases and J by 3 bases. Per the germline V gene, CDR1 is SGHNT and CDR2 is YYREEE (reference sequence). CDR3 loop: CASTRGSSGKTDTQYF. Written as DNA, the CDR3 is TGTGCCAGCACCCGGGGTTCTAGCGGGAAGACAGATACGCAGTATTTT.

This rearrangement joins TRBV5-4 to TRBJ2-7, with TRBD2 matching over 15 bases. The V gene's germline CDR1 is SGHNT and CDR2 YYREEE (reference sequence). The CDR3 is 16 amino acids. V lost 4 bases and J lost 4; bases outside the gene matches: 6. This chain's CDR3 is CASSPGLAGGIYEQYF. The DNA for the CDR3 is TGTGCCAGCAGCCCGGGACTAGCGGGAGGTATTTACGAGCAGTACTTC.

CDR3 nucleotide sequence: TGTGCCATCAGTGAGTCGGGGTGGAGGGGTAGCAATCAGCCCCAGCATTTT. Residues: CAISESGWRGSNQPQHF. This chain joins TRBV10-3 and TRBJ1-5; D perhaps matches TRBD1 (5 bases). The CDR3 has 17 amino acids. V was pared by 0 bases and J by 0 bases, with 12 bases between. Germline-derived CDR1 and CDR2 are ENHRY and SYGVKD.

This clone was seen only a few times. The V and J genes are TRBV6-2 or TRBV6-3 and TRBJ2-2; D remains unclear. Per the germline V gene, CDR1 is MNHEY and CDR2 is SVGEGT. The V end lost 2 bases, the J end lost 6 bases, and 13 bases lay between the germline ends. The CDR3 contains 15 residues. The CDR3 loop is CASSYDVESPGELFF. The CDR3 bases are TGTGCCAGCAGTTACGATGTAGAGTCCCCCGGGGAGCTGTTTTTT.

This sequence joins TRBV7-2 and TRBJ2-3; 7 bases agree with TRBD1. Looked up from germline, CDR1 is SGHTA and CDR2 is FQGNSA. This CDR3 has 16 amino acids. Trimming removed 5 bases from V and 4 bases from J; junction bases left unmatched: 12. The CDR3 DNA follows: TGTGCCAGCAGCCATGACAGGGACCGTCTGTCAGATACGCAGTATTTT. Amino acid sequence: CASSHDRDRLSDTQYF.

A single count supports this clone. The rearrangement joins TRBV5-1 to TRBJ2-1; 7 bases agree with TRBD2. The CDR3 totals 12 residues. The junction had 6 bases not matched to a gene; V was cut back by 5 bases and J by 10 bases. The germline gives CDR1 SGHRS, CDR2 YFSETQ. The CDR3 here is CASSSTSAEQFF. The CDR3 bases are TGCGCCAGCAGTTCAACTAGCGCGGAGCAGTTCTTC.

This clone has a single count. The chain uses TRBV15 and TRBJ1-5; 7 nucleotides agree with TRBD1. This CDR3 is built from 15 residues. Germline V CDR1 and CDR2: LNHNV, YYDKDF (reference sequence). V lost 0 bases, J lost 2 bases, and 1 base stayed unmatched. CDR3 region: CATSREDRGNQPQHF. CDR3 nucleotide sequence: TGTGCCACCAGCAGAGAAGACAGGGGCAATCAGCCCCAGCATTTT.

The chain recombines TRBV14 with TRBJ1-2; the match to TRBD1 covers 7 bases. CDR1 and CDR2 from the germline V gene are SGHDN and FVKESK. The CDR3 is 15 amino acids. The junction had 7 bases not matched to a gene; V was cut back by 0 bases and J by 6 bases. For the CDR3, the DNA is TGTGCCAGCAGCCAAGAGAGCAGGGGGATCGATGGCTACACCTTC. It yields the protein CASSQESRGIDGYTF.

J is TRBJ2-5 and V is TRBV2; 10 bases are shared with TRBD2. The CDR3 length is 16 residues. Germline lookup yields CDR1 SNHLY and CDR2 FYNNEI. Trimming cost V 2 bases and J 0 bases; bases outside gene matches: 3. The DNA of the CDR3 is TGTGCCAGCAGTGAATGGACTAGCGGTAACCAAGAGACCCAGTACTTC. It yields the protein CASSEWTSGNQETQYF.

The CDR3 DNA reads TGTGCCAGCAGTTCCAGGGACAGCAGCGGCTACACCTTC. Translated: CASSSRDSSGYTF. This chain joins TRBV6-6 and TRBJ1-2, with TRBD1 matching over 7 bases. The CDR3 sequence is 13 residues long. The germline V gene has CDR1 MNHNY and CDR2 SVGAGI (reference sequence). V was clipped by 4 bases and J by 8 bases; unmatched bases: 7.

This clone was picked up one time. The chain has TRBV19 and TRBJ2-7; TRBD2 might be the D (6 bases). CDR1 and CDR2 (germline): LNHDA, SQIVND (reference sequence). The CDR3 extends over 14 amino acids. Trimming took 10 bases from V and 6 from J, leaving 22 bases between them. CDR3 coding DNA: TGTGCCACCACCCCCAGGCGGGATACACCCGAGCAGTACTTC. Its protein is CATTPRRDTPEQYF.